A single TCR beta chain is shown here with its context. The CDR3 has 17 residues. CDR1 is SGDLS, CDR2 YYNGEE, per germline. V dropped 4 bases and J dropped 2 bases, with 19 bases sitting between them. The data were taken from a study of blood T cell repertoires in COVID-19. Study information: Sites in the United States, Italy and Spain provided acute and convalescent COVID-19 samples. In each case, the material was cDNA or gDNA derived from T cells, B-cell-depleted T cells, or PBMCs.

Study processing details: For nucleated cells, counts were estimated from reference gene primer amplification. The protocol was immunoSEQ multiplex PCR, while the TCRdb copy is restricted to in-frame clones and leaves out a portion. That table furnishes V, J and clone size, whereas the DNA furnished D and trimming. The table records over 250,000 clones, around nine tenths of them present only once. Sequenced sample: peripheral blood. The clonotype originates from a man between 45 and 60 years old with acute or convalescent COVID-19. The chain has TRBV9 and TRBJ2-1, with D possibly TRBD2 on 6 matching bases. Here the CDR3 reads CASSPFILADTYNEQFF. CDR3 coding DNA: TGTGCCAGCAGCCCCTTTATATTAGCGGACACCTACAATGAGCAGTTCTTC.